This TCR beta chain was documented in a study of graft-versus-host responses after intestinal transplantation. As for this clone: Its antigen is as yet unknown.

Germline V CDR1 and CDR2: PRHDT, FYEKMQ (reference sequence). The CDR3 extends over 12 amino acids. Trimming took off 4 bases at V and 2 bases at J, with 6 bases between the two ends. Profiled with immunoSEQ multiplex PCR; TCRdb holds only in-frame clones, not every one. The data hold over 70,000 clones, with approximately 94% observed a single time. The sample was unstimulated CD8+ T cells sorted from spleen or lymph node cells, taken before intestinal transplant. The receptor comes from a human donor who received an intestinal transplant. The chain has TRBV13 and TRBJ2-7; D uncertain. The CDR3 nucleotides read TGTGCCAGCAGCTACGATACCTACGAGCAGTACTTC. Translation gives CASSYDTYEQYF. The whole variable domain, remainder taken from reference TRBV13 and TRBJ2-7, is AAGVIQSPRHLIKEKRETATLKCYPIPRHDTVYWYQQGPGQDPQFLISFYEKMQSDKGSIPDRFSAQQFSDYHSELNMSSLELGDSALYFCASSYDTYEQYFGPGTRLTVT.